The sequence of this T cell receptor (beta chain) was determined in a study of neoadjuvant nivolumab and ipilimumab in lung cancer. Findings of the study overall: Blood richness before therapy tracked richness in tumors resected after neoadjuvant therapy. Pathologic regression was not significantly tied to TCR clonality.

Turning to this clone: Its antigen is not known.

CDR3 size: 13 residues. V dropped 5 bases and J dropped 0 bases, with 7 bases sitting between them. Germline CDR1 MNHEY, CDR2 SVGAGI. Assay: immunoSEQ multiplex PCR; the TCRdb copy retains only in-frame clones and omits some. The sample records 40,000 to 55,000 clones, around 89% being singletons. The J gene is TRBJ1-1, the V gene TRBV6-5, with D uncertain. Sample: blood, taken before neoadjuvant nivolumab, alone or with ipilimumab. This clonotype was obtained from an adult with non-small cell lung cancer. Some clones in this sample may be carry-over from other donors' samples. This CDR3 is CASSIQVNTEAFF. CDR3 DNA sequence: TGTGCCAGCAGTATCCAGGTGAACACTGAAGCTTTCTTT.